These 6 T cell receptor beta chains share one sample of origin, sequenced in a study of shared T cell receptors in the human thymus. The assay was immunoSEQ multiplex PCR, and TCRdb's table has in-frame clones only and misses some. The profile covers 550,000 to 800,000 clones, with 80% to 90% appearing a single time and over 0.008% taken by the ten largest. In addition, the sample was reused for a study of human thymus T cells.

The specimen sequenced was thymocytes. Receptors originate from a girl in the first two years of life with a congenital heart defect.

The chain links TRBV9 to TRBJ2-1; no definite D call. Germline-derived CDR1 and CDR2 are SGDLS and YYNGEE. The CDR3 extends over 20 amino acids. Trimming stripped 0 bases from V and 5 bases from J, with 27 bases between. CDR3 nucleotides: TGTGCCAGCAGCGTAGCTACCGGAACAGCTTACCACCAGTGGGACAATGAGCAGTTCTTC. Its translation is CASSVATGTAYHQWDNEQFF.

The chain combines TRBV7-9 with TRBJ1-3; D not resolved. Per the germline V gene, CDR1 is SEHNR and CDR2 is FQNEAQ (reference sequence). This CDR3 has 12 amino acids. Trimming pared 7 bases from V and 2 bases from J, leaving 6 bases between. CDR3 nucleotides: TGTGCCAGCACCTTCGCTGGAAACACCATATATTTT. It specifies CASTFAGNTIYF.

This chain uses TRBV7-8 with TRBJ1-4; 7 nucleotides match TRBD1. Losses at the gene ends were 1 base for V and 7 bases for J; bases not matched to a gene: 9. The germline gives CDR1 SGHVS, CDR2 FQNEAQ. The CDR3 has 16 amino acids. CDR3 amino acids: CASSLDEGQASEKLFF. Written as DNA, the CDR3 is TGTGCCAGCAGCTTAGATGAAGGACAGGCCAGTGAAAAACTGTTTTTT.

This clone was observed a few times. The chain joins TRBV19 to TRBJ2-6; 12 bases align to TRBD2. The CDR3 covers 18 residues. Trimming at V came to 5 bases and at J to 4 bases, leaving 9 bases not matched to a gene. Per the germline V gene, CDR1 is LNHDA and CDR2 is SQIVND (reference sequence). CDR3 sequence (DNA): TGTGCCAGTAGTCTTCGGACTAGCGGGGAAGGAGGGGCCAACGTCCTGACTTTC. Residues: CASSLRTSGEGGANVLTF. The full variable domain, rest sourced from reference TRBV19 and TRBJ2-6, is DGGITQSPKYLFRKEGQNVTLSCEQNLNHDAMYWYRQDPGQGLRLIYYSQIVNDFQKGDIAEGYSVSREKKESFPLTVTSAQKNPTAFYLCASSLRTSGEGGANVLTFGAGSRLTVL.

This sequence joins TRBV5-4 and TRBJ1-2; 9 bases line up with TRBD1. The germline gives CDR1 SGHNT, CDR2 YYREEE (reference sequence). The V segment lost 4 bases and the J segment 2 bases; nucleotides outside the gene matches: 9. This CDR3 has 16 amino acids. The CDR3 DNA follows: TGTGCCAGCAGCCCGGGACAGGGTTTTATAAACTATGGCTACACCTTC. It yields the protein CASSPGQGFINYGYTF.

The CDR3, as DNA: TGTGCCAGCTTTCGGGGGGGAAGGCAAGAGACCCAGTACTTC. Protein sequence: CASFRGGRQETQYF. The chain recombines TRBV6-5 with TRBJ2-5, with 8 nucleotides matching TRBD2. The CDR3 covers 14 residues. V lost 8 bases to trimming and J lost 2 bases; unmatched junction nucleotides: 7. Germline CDR1 MNHEY, CDR2 SVGAGI.